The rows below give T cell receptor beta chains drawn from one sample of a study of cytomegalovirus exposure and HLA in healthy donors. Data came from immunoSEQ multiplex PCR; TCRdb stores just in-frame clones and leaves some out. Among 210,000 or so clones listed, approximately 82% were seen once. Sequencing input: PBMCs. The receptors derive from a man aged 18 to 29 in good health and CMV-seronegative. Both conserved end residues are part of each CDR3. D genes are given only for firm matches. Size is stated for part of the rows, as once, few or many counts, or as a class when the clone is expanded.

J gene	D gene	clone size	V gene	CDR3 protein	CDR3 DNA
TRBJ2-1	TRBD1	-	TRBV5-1	CASSFTGTGAFGSYNEQFF	TGCGCCAGCAGCTTTACCGGGACAGGGGCTTTTGGGTCCTACAATGAGCAGTTCTTC
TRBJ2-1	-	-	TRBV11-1	CASSRGVGREAGEQFF	TGTGCCAGCAGCCGCGGTGTGGGCAGGGAGGCTGGTGAGCAGTTCTTC
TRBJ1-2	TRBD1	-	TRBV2	CASTVDREVGYTF	TGTGCCAGCACGGTAGACAGGGAGGTCGGCTACACCTTC
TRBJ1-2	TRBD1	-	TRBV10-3	CAISEGTGYGYTF	TGTGCCATCAGTGAAGGGACAGGGTATGGCTACACCTTC
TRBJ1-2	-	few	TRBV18	CASSPGSAGNYGYTF	TGTGCCAGCTCACCCGGGAGCGCGGGGAACTATGGCTACACCTTC
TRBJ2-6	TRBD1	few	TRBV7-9	CASSSEGARGANVLTF	TGTGCCAGCAGCTCTGAGGGGGCGCGCGGGGCCAACGTCCTGACTTTC
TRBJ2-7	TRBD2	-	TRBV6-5	CASRTSGRTYEQYF	TGTGCCAGCAGGACTAGCGGGAGAACCTACGAGCAGTACTTC
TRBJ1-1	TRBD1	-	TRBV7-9	CASSVGQGNTEAFF	TGTGCCAGCAGCGTGGGACAGGGTAACACTGAAGCTTTCTTT
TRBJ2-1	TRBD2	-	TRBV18	CASSPATSGRYFNEQFF	TGTGCCAGCTCACCAGCTACTAGCGGGAGGTATTTCAATGAGCAGTTCTTC
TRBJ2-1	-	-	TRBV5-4	CASSLDSNEQFF	TGTGCCAGCAGCTTGGACAGCAATGAGCAGTTCTTC
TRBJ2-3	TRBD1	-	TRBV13	CASSTRTGAVTDTQYF	TGTGCCAGCAGCACCCGGACAGGGGCGGTCACAGATACGCAGTATTTT
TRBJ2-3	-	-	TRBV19	CASSRLSSTDTQYF	TGTGCCAGTAGTCGACTATCTAGCACAGATACGCAGTATTTT
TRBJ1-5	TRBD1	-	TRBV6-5	CASSRTGAGQPQHF	TGTGCCAGCAGCCGGACAGGGGCTGGTCAGCCCCAGCATTTT
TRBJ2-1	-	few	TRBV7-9	CASSLALNTRYNEQFF	TGTGCCAGCAGCTTAGCCCTGAACACTAGGTACAATGAGCAGTTCTTC
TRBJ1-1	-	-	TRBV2	CARTTGNTEAFF	TGTGCCAGAACGACGGGAAACACTGAAGCTTTCTTT
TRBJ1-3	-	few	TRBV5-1	CASSLDGNSGNTIYF	TGCGCCAGCAGCTTGGACGGGAACTCTGGAAACACCATATATTTT
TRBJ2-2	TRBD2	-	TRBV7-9	CASSLPIGLAGVTGELFF	TGTGCCAGCAGCTTACCGATCGGACTAGCGGGAGTCACCGGGGAGCTGTTTTTT
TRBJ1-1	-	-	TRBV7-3	CASSLIWHKNTEAFF	TGTGCCAGCAGCTTAATTTGGCACAAGAACACTGAAGCTTTCTTT
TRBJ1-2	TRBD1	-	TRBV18	CASSLGQNYGYTF	TGTGCCAGCTCGCTGGGACAGAACTATGGCTACACCTTC
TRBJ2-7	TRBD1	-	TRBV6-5	CASSYATGPYEQYF	TGTGCCAGCAGTTACGCGACAGGGCCCTACGAGCAGTACTTC
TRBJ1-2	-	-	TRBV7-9	CASSGGHWDGYTF	TGTGCCAGCAGCGGGGGCCATTGGGATGGCTACACCTTC
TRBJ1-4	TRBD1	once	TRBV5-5	CASSPVPGQGPNEKLFF	TGTGCCAGCAGTCCTGTCCCGGGACAGGGTCCTAATGAAAAACTGTTTTTT
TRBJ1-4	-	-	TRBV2	CASSSLGANEKLFF	TGTGCCAGCAGTAGTCTAGGGGCTAATGAAAAACTGTTTTTT
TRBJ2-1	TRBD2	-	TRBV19	CASRRSSGSGYNEQFF	TGTGCCAGTAGACGGTCTAGCGGGAGTGGGTACAATGAGCAGTTCTTC
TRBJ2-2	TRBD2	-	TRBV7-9	CASSWGTSETGELFF	TGTGCCAGCAGCTGGGGGACTAGCGAGACCGGGGAGCTGTTTTTT
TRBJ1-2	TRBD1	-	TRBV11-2	CASSYRGGQGINGYTF	TGTGCCAGCAGCTATCGGGGGGGACAGGGGATCAATGGCTACACCTTC
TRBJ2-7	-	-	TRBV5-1	CASSLASGTEQYF	TGCGCCAGCAGCTTGGCCTCGGGGACAGAGCAGTACTTC